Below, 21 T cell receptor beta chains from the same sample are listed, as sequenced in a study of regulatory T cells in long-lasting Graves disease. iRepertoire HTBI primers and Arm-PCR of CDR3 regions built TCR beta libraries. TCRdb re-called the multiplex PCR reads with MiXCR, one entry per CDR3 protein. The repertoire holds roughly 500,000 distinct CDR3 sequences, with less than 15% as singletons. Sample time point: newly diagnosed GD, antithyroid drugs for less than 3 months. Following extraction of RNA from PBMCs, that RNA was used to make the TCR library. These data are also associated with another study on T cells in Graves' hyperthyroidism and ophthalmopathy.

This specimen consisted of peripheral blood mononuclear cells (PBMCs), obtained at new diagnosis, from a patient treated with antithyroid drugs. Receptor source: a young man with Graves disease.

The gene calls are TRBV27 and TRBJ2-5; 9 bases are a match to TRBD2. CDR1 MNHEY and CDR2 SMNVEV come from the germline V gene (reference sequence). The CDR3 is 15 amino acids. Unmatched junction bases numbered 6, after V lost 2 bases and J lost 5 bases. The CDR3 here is CASSLSSGSGETQYF. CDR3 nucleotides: TGTGCCAGCAGTTTAAGTAGCGGGAGTGGGGAGACCCAGTACTTC.

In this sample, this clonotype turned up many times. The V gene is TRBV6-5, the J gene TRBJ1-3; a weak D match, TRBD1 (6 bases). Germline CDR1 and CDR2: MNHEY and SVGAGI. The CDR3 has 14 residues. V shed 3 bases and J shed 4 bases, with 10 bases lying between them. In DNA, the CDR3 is TGTGCCAGCAGTTATGGGGGGCACGGAAACACCATATATTTT. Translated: CASSYGGHGNTIYF.

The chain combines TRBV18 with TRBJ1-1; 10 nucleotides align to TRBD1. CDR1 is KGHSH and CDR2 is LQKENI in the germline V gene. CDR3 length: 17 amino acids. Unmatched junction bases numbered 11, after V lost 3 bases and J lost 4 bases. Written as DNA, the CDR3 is TGTGCCAGCTCACCGAGGCACACAGGGACAGGGGCCACTGAAGCTTTCTTT. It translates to CASSPRHTGTGATEAFF.

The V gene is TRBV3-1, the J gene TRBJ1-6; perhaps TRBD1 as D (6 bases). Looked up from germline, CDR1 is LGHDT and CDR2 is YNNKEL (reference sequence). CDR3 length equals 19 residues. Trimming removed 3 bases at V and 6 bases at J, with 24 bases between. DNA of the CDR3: TGTGCCAGCAGCCAGGGGACGCGGGGGGCTGAGGAGACTAATTCACCCCTCCACTTT. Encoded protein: CASSQGTRGAEETNSPLHF.

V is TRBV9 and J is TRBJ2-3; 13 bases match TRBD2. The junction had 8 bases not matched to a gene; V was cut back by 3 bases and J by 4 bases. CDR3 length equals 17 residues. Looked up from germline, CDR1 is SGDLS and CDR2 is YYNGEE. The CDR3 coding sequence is TGTGCCAGCAGCGCGTTTCGACTAGCGGGAGGACCAGATACGCAGTATTTT. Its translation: CASSAFRLAGGPDTQYF.

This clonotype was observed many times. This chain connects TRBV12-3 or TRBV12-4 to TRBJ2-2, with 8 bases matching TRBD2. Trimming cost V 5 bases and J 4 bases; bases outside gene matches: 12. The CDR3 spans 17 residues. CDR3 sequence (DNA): TGTGCCAGCAGTCCAAACTCCGGGACTAGTTCCACCGGGGAGCTGTTTTTT. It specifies CASSPNSGTSSTGELFF.

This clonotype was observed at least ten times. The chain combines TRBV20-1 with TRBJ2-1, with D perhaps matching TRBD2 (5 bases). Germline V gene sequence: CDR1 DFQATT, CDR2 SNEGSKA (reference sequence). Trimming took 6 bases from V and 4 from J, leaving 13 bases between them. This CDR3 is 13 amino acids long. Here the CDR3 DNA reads TGCAGTGCGAGCGGAGAGCGGTACAATGAGCAGTTCTTC. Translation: CSASGERYNEQFF.

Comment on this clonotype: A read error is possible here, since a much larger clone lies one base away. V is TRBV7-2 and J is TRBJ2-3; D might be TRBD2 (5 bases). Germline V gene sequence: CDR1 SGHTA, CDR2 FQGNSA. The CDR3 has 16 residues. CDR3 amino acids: CVSSFRAASSTDTQYF. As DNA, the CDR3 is TGTGTCAGCAGCTTCAGAGCGGCATCAAGCACAGATACGCAGTATTTT.

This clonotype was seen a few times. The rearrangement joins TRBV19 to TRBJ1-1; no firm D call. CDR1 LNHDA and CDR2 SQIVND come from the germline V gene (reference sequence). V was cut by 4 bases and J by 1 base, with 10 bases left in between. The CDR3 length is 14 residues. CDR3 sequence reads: CASSNYGRNTEAFF. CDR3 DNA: TGTGCCAGTAGTAACTATGGCCGGAACACTGAAGCTTTCTTT.

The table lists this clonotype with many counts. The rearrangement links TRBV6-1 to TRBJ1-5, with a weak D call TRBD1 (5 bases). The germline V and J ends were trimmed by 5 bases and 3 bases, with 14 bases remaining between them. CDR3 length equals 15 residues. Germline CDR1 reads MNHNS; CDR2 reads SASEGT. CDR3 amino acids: CASSLEGRFNQPQHF. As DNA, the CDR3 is TGTGCCAGCAGTCTCGAGGGACGGTTCAATCAGCCCCAGCATTTT.

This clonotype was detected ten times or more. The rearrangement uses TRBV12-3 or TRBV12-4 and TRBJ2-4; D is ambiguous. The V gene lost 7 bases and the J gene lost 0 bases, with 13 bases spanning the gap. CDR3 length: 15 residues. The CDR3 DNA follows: TGTGCCAGCACCTCGAGGCTTCTAGCCAAAAACATTCAGTACTTC. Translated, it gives CASTSRLLAKNIQYF.

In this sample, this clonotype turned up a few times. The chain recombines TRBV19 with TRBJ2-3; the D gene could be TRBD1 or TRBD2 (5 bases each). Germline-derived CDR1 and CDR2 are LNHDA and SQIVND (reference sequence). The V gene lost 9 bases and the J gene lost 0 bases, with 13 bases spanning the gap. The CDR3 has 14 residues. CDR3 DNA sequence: TGTGCCAGCGGGGCAGACGTTAGCACAGATACGCAGTATTTT. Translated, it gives CASGADVSTDTQYF.

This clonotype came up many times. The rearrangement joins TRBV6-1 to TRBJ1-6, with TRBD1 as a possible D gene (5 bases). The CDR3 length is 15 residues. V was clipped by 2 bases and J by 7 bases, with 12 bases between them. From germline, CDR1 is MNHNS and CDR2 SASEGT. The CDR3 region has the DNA TGTGCCAGCAGTGAACAGGGATTAGGGAATTCACCCCTCCACTTT. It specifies CASSEQGLGNSPLHF.

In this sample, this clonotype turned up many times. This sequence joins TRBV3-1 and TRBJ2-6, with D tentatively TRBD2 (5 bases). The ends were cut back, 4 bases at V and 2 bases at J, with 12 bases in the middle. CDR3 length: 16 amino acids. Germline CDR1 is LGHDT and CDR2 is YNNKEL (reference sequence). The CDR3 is CASSLRRTAGANVLTF. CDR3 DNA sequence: TGTGCCAGCAGCCTCCGGAGGACCGCTGGGGCCAACGTCCTGACTTTC.

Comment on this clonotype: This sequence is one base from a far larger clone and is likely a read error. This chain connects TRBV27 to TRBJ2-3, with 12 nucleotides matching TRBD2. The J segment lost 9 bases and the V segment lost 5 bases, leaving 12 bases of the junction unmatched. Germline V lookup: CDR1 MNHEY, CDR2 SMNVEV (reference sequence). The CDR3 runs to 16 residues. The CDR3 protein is CASSPPGLAGLSTQYF. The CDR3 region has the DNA TGTGCCAGCAGTCCCCCAGGACTAGCGGGGCTCTCAACGCAGTATTTT.

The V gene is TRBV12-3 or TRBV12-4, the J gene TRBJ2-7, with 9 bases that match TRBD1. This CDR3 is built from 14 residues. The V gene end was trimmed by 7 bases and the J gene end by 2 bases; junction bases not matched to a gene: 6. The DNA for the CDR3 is TGTGCCAGCACCGCAAGACAGGGGGCCTACGAGCAGTACTTC. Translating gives CASTARQGAYEQYF.

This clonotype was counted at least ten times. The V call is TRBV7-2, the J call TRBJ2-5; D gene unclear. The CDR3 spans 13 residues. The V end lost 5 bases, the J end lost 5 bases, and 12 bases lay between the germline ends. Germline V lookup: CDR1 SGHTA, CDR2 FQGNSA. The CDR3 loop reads CASSLETQETQYF. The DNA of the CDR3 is TGTGCCAGCAGCCTGGAGACTCAGGAGACCCAGTACTTC. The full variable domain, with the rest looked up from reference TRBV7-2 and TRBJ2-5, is GAGVSQSPSNKVTEKGKDVELRCDPISGHTALYWYRQSLGQGLEFLIYFQGNSAPDKSGLPSDRFSAERTGGSVSTLTIQRTQQEDSAVYLCASSLETQETQYFGPGTRLLVL.

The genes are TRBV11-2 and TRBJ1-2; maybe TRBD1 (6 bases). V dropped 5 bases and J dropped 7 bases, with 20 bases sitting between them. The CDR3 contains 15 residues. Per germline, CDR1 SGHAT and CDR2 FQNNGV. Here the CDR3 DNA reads TGTGCCAGCAGCCCAGGGGCAGGGCTTAAAGGTGGCTACACCTTC. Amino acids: CASSPGAGLKGGYTF.

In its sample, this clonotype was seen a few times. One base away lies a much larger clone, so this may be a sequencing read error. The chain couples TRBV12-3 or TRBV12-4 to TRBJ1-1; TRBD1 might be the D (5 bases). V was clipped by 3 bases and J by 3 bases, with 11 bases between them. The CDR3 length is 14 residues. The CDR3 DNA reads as TGTGCCAGCAGTTTCCCCAGGGCGGACACTGAAGCTTTCTTT. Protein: CASSFPRADTEAFF.

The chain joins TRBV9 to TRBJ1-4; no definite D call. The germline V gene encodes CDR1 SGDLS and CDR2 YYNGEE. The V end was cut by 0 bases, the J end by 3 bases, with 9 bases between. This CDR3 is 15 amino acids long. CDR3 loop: CASSVGAAPNEKLFF. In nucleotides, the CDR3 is TGTGCCAGCAGCGTAGGGGCAGCTCCTAATGAAAAACTGTTTTTT.

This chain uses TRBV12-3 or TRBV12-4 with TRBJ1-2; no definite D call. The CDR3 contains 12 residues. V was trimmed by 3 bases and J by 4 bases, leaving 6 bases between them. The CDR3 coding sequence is TGTGCCAGCAGTTTTCGGGCCTATGGCTACACCTTC. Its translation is CASSFRAYGYTF.